This TCR beta chain was observed in a study of cytomegalovirus exposure and HLA in healthy donors. PCR amplification relied on 60 Vbeta primers (plus 13 Jbeta primers). In the authors' methods: It was a later analysis that counted around 85 million unique TCR beta chains, of which roughly 11 million were shared. Repertoires were generated with immunoSEQ multiplex PCR, while TCRdb's copy carries only in-frame clones and drops some. V and J calls and clone size are given by that table; D and trimming were obtained from the DNA. The table has 250,000 or so clones, about nine tenths seen once; the top ten hold around 1.7%. CDR1 SGHNT and CDR2 YENEEA come from the germline V gene. The CDR3 is made up of 15 amino acids. V gave up 5 bases and J gave up 6 bases; unmatched junction bases: 10.

The sequenced sample was PBMCs. The J gene is TRBJ2-7, the V gene TRBV11-3; 10 bases are a match to TRBD2. This TCR was sampled from a girl aged 2-15 years in good health and CMV-seronegative. CDR3 in amino acids: CASSPSGRGSFEQYF. CDR3 sequence (DNA): TGTGCCAGCAGCCCAAGCGGGAGGGGTTCTTTCGAGCAGTACTTC.